Sequencing of this TCR beta chain was carried out in a study of radiotherapy plus CTLA-4 blockade in lung cancer. Study-level points and caveats: In blood, TCR clones derived from the tumor expanded after radiotherapy plus ipilimumab.

CDR1 is MNHEY, CDR2 SVGAGI, per germline. This CDR3 is built from 15 residues. Some clones are missing from TCRdb's copy, which holds only in-frame ones; the method was immunoSEQ multiplex PCR. The sample contains just over 60,000 clones, approximately 80% of which appear only once. For this clone: Antigen: not known. The junction departs from the called germline gene at one end, perhaps through a read error.

This clonotype was obtained from a human donor with non-small cell lung cancer who had a complete response to radiotherapy plus ipilimumab. The sequencing here drew on peripheral blood, taken from a patient treated with radiotherapy plus ipilimumab. The chain combines TRBV6-5 with TRBJ1-1; D is unresolved. CDR3 sequence reads: CASRIRAVGNAEAFF. CDR3 bases: TGTGCCAGCCGTATTAGGGCGGTGGGGAACGCTGAAGCTTTCTTT.